Shown below are 25 T cell receptor beta chains from a single sample sequenced in a study of blood T cell repertoires in COVID-19. Using immunoSEQ multiplex PCR, the repertoire was profiled, and TCRdb retains in-frame clones only, with some absent. The repertoire holds around 140,000 clones, with about 80% as singletons. The sample taken for sequencing was peripheral blood. The receptors derive from a human donor in a cohort sampled during active COVID-19.

The V and J genes are TRBV5-1 and TRBJ2-5, with a weak D call TRBD2 (6 bases). Germline CDR1 SGHRS, CDR2 YFSETQ. The V end was cut by 6 bases, the J end by 3 bases, with 18 bases between. The CDR3 is 15 amino acids. CDR3 bases: TGCGCCAGCAACCCTGGGGGGAGAGGGAAAGAGACCCAGTACTTC. It encodes CASNPGGRGKETQYF.

This chain joins TRBV5-1 and TRBJ2-1, with a possible D match to TRBD2 (5 bases). Germline CDR1 reads SGHRS; CDR2 reads YFSETQ. The CDR3 consists of 13 residues. V dropped 5 bases and J dropped 3 bases, with 9 bases sitting between them. The CDR3 region is CASRFGVYNEQFF. The CDR3, as DNA: TGCGCCAGCAGGTTCGGGGTCTACAATGAGCAGTTCTTC.

The chain recombines TRBV6-5 with TRBJ1-2; D possibly corresponds to TRBD1 (6 bases). V lost 7 bases and J 8 bases, leaving 11 bases between the germline ends. Germline values: CDR1 MNHEY, CDR2 SVGAGI. The CDR3 loop spans 11 amino acids. The CDR3 loop reads CASTIRGGYTF. The CDR3 DNA sequence: TGTGCCAGCACGATCAGGGGCGGCTACACCTTC.

The chain joins TRBV5-5 to TRBJ1-4; weak D call: TRBD1 (5 bases). The CDR3 is 15 amino acids. The V and J ends lost 0 bases and 5 bases respectively, with 11 bases between them. Germline CDR1 and CDR2: SGHKS and YYEKEE (reference sequence). The CDR3 loop reads CASSLGQPRNEKLFF. The CDR3 region has the DNA TGTGCCAGCAGCTTGGGACAGCCCAGAAATGAAAAACTGTTTTTT.

The chain has TRBV7-2 and TRBJ1-5, with D unclear. Germline CDR1 is SGHTA and CDR2 is FQGNSA. The CDR3 consists of 13 residues. With 1 base removed from V and 5 bases from J, the gap between germline ends came to 6 bases. DNA for the CDR3: TGTGCCAGCAGCTTAGTGGGAGATCAGCCCCAGCATTTT. This encodes CASSLVGDQPQHF.

The rearrangement links TRBV12-3 or TRBV12-4 to TRBJ1-2; 9 bases align to TRBD1. V was clipped by 4 bases and J by 4 bases; unmatched bases: 1. The CDR3 is 13 residues long. The CDR3 spells CASSWTGVYGYTF. The CDR3 nucleotides are TGTGCCAGCAGTTGGACAGGGGTCTATGGCTACACCTTC.

V usage is TRBV1 and J usage is TRBJ2-7; the table's TRBD1 call for D was not verified on the DNA. TRBV1 is designated a pseudogene. This CDR3 region has 10 residues. The CDR3: CTSSHGTRYV. The CDR3 region has the DNA TGCACCAGCAGCCATGGGACACGGTACGTC.

The chain joins TRBV23-1 to TRBJ1-1; D unclear. TRBV23-1 is sorted into the ORF group, with uncertain function. Trimming pared 2 bases from V and 0 bases from J, leaving 16 bases between. This CDR3 contains 17 residues. In DNA, the CDR3 is TGCGCCAGCAGTCAACTTCGACTACCCTTCATGAACACTGAAGCTTTCTTT. Its translation: CASSQLRLPFMNTEAFF.

The chain has TRBV5-1 and TRBJ2-2; D possibly corresponds to TRBD2 (6 bases). V lost 4 bases and J 7 bases, leaving 17 bases between the germline ends. Looked up from germline, CDR1 is SGHRS and CDR2 is YFSETQ. The CDR3 sequence is 15 residues long. Written as DNA, the CDR3 is TGCGCCAGCAGCCCGCCGGTGGGGGACTTCGGGGAGCTGTTTTTT. It translates to CASSPPVGDFGELFF.

The chain carries TRBV5-1 and TRBJ1-1; 7 bases agree with TRBD1. The ends lost 0 bases at V and 3 bases at J; junction bases unmatched: 5. Per the germline V gene, CDR1 is SGHRS and CDR2 is YFSETQ. The CDR3 contains 15 residues. In DNA, the CDR3 is TGCGCCAGCAGCTTGGGGGGTCAGGGGGACACTGAAGCTTTCTTT. Amino acid sequence: CASSLGGQGDTEAFF. The full variable domain, in which reference TRBV5-1 and TRBJ1-1 provide the parts outside the CDR3, is KAGVTQTPRYLIKTRGQQVTLSCSPISGHRSVSWYQQTPGQGLQFLFEYFSETQRNKGNFPGRFSGRQFSNSRSEMNVSTLELGDSALYLCASSLGGQGDTEAFFGQGTRLTVV.

This rearrangement joins TRBV2 to TRBJ2-7; weak D call: TRBD1 (6 bases). Germline V gene lookup returns CDR1 SNHLY and CDR2 FYNNEI. The CDR3 covers 14 residues. Trimming cost V 2 bases and J 2 bases, with 10 bases left between them. In nucleotides, the CDR3 is TGTGCCAGCAGTGAAATATCAGGGGCCTACGAGCAGTACGTC. This codes for CASSEISGAYEQYV.

CDR3 nucleotides: TGTGCCAGCAGCCGCTCCGGGACTTTCGATGAGCAGTTCTTC. This sequence encodes CASSRSGTFDEQFF. V usage is TRBV2 and J usage is TRBJ2-1; D is possibly TRBD2 (6 bases). The V end was cut by 6 bases, the J end by 8 bases, with 17 bases between. This CDR3 spans 14 amino acids. Germline assignment: CDR1 SNHLY and CDR2 FYNNEI.

The chain has TRBV19 and TRBJ2-1; no clear D. CDR3 length equals 13 residues. The V end was cut by 3 bases, the J end by 7 bases, with 10 bases between. Germline values: CDR1 LNHDA, CDR2 SQIVND (reference sequence). The CDR3 DNA sequence: TGTGCCAGTAGTATCCAAGCGTATAATGAGCAGTTCTTC. This gives the protein CASSIQAYNEQFF.

This sequence joins TRBV15 and TRBJ2-2; 7 bases line up with TRBD1. Germline CDR1 reads LNHNV; CDR2 reads YYDKDF (reference sequence). V lost 3 bases to trimming and J lost 1 base; unmatched junction nucleotides: 5. The CDR3 extends over 16 amino acids. Here the CDR3 DNA reads TGTGCCACCAGCAGGAGGACAGGCCTGAACACCGGGGAGCTGTTTTTT. This sequence encodes CATSRRTGLNTGELFF.

V and J are TRBV7-2 and TRBJ2-5, with TRBD2 identical over 10 bases. Unmatched junction bases numbered 7, after V lost 1 base and J lost 5 bases. From germline, CDR1 is SGHTA and CDR2 FQGNSA. There are 16 residues in the CDR3. The CDR3 protein is CASSLGASGSHETQYF. The DNA of the CDR3 is TGTGCCAGCAGCTTAGGGGCTAGCGGGAGCCACGAGACCCAGTACTTC.

This clone was counted a single time. The rearrangement joins TRBV6-5 to TRBJ2-7, with D possibly matching TRBD1 (5 bases). The V end lost 9 bases, the J end lost 2 bases, and 11 bases lay between the germline ends. This CDR3 region has 12 residues. Germline CDR1 MNHEY, CDR2 SVGAGI. Written as DNA, the CDR3 is TGTGCCAGATTAAAGGGGCCCTACGAGCAGTACGTC. Translation: CARLKGPYEQYV.

This clone was found once. V is TRBV5-4 and J is TRBJ1-1; possibly TRBD1 for D (6 bases). The length of the CDR3 is 14 residues. With 0 bases removed from V and 6 bases from J, the gap between germline ends came to 12 bases. The germline V gene has CDR1 SGHNT and CDR2 YYREEE (reference sequence). In DNA, the CDR3 is TGTGCCAGCAGCTTGGGCAGGGGAAGGGCTGAAGCTTTCTTT. Its translation: CASSLGRGRAEAFF.

The genes are TRBV9 and TRBJ1-1, with a tentative D call TRBD1 (5 bases). The CDR3 length is 15 residues. V lost 0 bases and J 5 bases, leaving 14 bases between the germline ends. Germline V gives CDR1 SGDLS, CDR2 YYNGEE. The CDR3 DNA follows: TGTGCCAGCAGCGTAGATCCCAGGGCTGGGACTGAAGCTTTCTTT. Protein: CASSVDPRAGTEAFF.

The gene calls are TRBV5-4 and TRBJ2-3; D may be TRBD2 (5 bases). Germline V gives CDR1 SGHNT, CDR2 YYREEE (reference sequence). V lost 4 bases and J lost 0, with 9 bases in between. The CDR3 runs 14 residues. CDR3 bases: TGTGCCAGCAGCCAGCGGACTAGCACAGATACGCAGTATTTT. It encodes CASSQRTSTDTQYF.

The genes are TRBV30 and TRBJ2-5; D is possibly TRBD2 (7 bases). Trimming cost V 4 bases and J 5 bases, with 8 bases left between them. Germline V lookup: CDR1 GTSNPN, CDR2 SVGIG (reference sequence). The length of the CDR3 is 11 residues. The CDR3 sequence is CAWTGGETQYF. CDR3 nucleotide sequence: TGTGCCTGGACGGGGGGCGAGACCCAGTACTTC.

This chain links TRBV29-1 with TRBJ2-1; weak D call: TRBD2 (6 bases). CDR1 and CDR2 (germline): SQVTM, ANQGSEA. The CDR3 consists of 12 residues. Trimming left V 3 bases short and J 8 bases short, with 11 bases between. The CDR3 DNA follows: TGCAGCGTTGACGGAGGGGCACATGAGCAGTTCTTC. Protein product: CSVDGGAHEQFF.

V gene TRBV6-2 or TRBV6-3 combines with J gene TRBJ2-3; TRBD1 agrees at 11 bases. This CDR3 spans 16 amino acids. V was pared by 6 bases and J by 3 bases, with 8 bases of the junction left unmatched. Germline values: CDR1 MNHEY, CDR2 SVGEGT. This chain's CDR3 is CASSRFGQGATDTQYF. Written as DNA, the CDR3 is TGTGCCAGCAGCAGGTTCGGACAGGGGGCTACAGATACGCAGTATTTT.

The CDR3 sequence is CASSYEVDTEAFF. As DNA, the CDR3 is TGTGCCAGCAGTTACGAGGTAGACACTGAAGCTTTCTTT. This chain joins TRBV6-5 and TRBJ1-1; D unclear. Germline V gene data show CDR1 as MNHEY and CDR2 as SVGAGI. Trimming removed 2 bases at V and 3 bases at J, with 7 bases between. CDR3 length equals 13 residues.

The rearrangement links TRBV6-5 to TRBJ2-7; maybe TRBD2 (6 bases). Germline-derived CDR1 and CDR2 are MNHEY and SVGAGI. The V and J ends lost 2 bases and 0 bases respectively, with 8 bases between them. The CDR3 covers 14 residues. CDR3 in DNA: TGTGCCAGCAGTTACGTGCGGGACTCCTACGAGCAGTACGTC. As protein: CASSYVRDSYEQYV.

This chain connects TRBV7-9 to TRBJ2-1; no clear D. The CDR3 runs 13 residues. Germline V CDR1 and CDR2: SEHNR, FQNEAQ (reference sequence). V dropped 3 bases and J dropped 11 bases, with 14 bases sitting between them. Here the CDR3 DNA reads TGTGCCAGCAGCTTCGCCGACGGTAGCAAGCAGTTCTTC. Residues: CASSFADGSKQFF.